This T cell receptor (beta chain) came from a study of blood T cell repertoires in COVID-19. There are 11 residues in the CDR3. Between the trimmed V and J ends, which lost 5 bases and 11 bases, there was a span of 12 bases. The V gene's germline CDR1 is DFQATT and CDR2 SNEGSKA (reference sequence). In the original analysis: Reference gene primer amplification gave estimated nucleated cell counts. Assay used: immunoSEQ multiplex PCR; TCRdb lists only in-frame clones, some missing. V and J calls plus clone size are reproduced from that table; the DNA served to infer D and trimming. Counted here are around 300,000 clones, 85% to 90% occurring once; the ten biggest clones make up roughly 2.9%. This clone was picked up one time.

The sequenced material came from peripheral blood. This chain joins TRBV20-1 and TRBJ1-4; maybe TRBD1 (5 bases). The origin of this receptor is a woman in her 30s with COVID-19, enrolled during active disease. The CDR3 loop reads CSALPQEKLFF. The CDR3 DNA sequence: TGCAGTGCTTTACCACAGGAGAAACTGTTTTTT.